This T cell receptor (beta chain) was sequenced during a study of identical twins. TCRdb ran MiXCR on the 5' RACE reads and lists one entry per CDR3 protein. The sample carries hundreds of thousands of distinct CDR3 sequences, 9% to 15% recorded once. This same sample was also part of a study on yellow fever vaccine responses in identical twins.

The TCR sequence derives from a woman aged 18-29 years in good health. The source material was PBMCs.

CDR3 in amino acids: CASSVTGADTGELFF. DNA of the CDR3: TGTGCCAGCAGTGTAACGGGAGCGGACACCGGGGAGCTGTTTTTT. This chain connects TRBV2 to TRBJ2-2; a possible D gene is TRBD2 (6 bases). This CDR3 is built from 15 residues. The V end lost 4 bases, the J end lost 3 bases, and 12 bases lay between the germline ends. Germline V lookup: CDR1 SNHLY, CDR2 FYNNEI.